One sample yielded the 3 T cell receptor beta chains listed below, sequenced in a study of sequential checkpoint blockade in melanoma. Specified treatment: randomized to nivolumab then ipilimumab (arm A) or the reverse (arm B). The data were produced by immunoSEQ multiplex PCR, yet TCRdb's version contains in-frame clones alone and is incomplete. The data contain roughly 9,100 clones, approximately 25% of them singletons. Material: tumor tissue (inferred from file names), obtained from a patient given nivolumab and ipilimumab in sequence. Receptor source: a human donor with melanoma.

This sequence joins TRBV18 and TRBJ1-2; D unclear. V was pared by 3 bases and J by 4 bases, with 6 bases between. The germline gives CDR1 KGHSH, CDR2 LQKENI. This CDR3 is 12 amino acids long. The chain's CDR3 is CASSPAVYGYTF. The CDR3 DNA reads TGTGCCAGCTCACCCGCGGTCTATGGCTACACCTTC. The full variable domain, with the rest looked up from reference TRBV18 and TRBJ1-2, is NAGVMQNPRHLVRRRGQEARLRCSPMKGHSHVYWYRQLPEEGLKFMVYLQKENIIDESGMPKERFSAEFPKEGPSILRIQQVVRGDSAAYFCASSPAVYGYTFGSGTRLTVV.

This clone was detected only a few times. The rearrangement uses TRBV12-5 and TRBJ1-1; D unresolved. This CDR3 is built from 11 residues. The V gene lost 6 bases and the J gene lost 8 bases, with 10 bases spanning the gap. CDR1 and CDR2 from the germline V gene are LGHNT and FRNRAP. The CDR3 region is CASGQEGEAFF. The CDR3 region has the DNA TGTGCTAGTGGCCAGGAGGGAGAAGCTTTCTTT.

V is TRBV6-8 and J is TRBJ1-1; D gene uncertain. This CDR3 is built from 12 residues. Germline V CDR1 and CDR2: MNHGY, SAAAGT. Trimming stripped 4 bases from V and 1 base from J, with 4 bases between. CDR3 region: CASSWGNTEAFF. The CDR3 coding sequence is TGTGCCAGCAGTTGGGGGAACACTGAAGCTTTCTTT.